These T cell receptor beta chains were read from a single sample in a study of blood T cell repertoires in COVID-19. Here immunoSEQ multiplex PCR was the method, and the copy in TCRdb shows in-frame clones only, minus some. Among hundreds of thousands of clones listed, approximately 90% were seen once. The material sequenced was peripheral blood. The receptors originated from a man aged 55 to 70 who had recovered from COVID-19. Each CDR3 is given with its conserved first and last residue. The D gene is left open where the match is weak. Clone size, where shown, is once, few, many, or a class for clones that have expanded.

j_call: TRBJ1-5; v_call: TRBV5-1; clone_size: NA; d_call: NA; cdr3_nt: TGCGCCAGCAGCTTGGAGGGGGGGAATCAGCCCCAGCATTTT; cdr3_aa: CASSLEGGNQPQHF
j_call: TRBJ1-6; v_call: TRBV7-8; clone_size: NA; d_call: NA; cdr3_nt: TGTGCCAGCAGCCCCATCACAGGGAGTGGTAATTCACCCCTCCACTTT; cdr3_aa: CASSPITGSGNSPLHF
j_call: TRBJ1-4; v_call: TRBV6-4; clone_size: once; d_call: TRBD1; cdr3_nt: TGTGCCAGCAGGGAAACCGGGACAGGGCCATCGGAACTGTTTTTT; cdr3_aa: CASRETGTGPSELFF
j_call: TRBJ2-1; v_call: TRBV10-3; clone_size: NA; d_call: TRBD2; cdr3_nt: TGTGCCATCAGTGACCACCTTAGGAGCAGCGGGAGAGATGAGCAGTTCTTC; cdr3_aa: CAISDHLRSSGRDEQFF
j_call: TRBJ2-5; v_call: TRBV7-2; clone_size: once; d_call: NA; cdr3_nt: TGTGCCAGCAGCTCGGGTGGGGCCGGGGAGACCCAGTACTTC; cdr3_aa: CASSSGGAGETQYF
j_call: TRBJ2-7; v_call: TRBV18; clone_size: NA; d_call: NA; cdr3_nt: TGTGCCAGCTCACTACAAGGGGGGGGAGACACCGGCACCTACGAGCAGTACTTC; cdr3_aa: CASSLQGGGDTGTYEQYF
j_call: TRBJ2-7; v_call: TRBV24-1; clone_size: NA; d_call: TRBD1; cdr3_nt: TGTGCCACCAGTGATTGGGACAGGGCGGACGAGCAGTACTTC; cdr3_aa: CATSDWDRADEQYF
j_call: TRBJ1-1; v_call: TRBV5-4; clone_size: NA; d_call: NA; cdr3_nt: TGTGCCAGCAGCTTGGGACTTACGAACACTGAAGCTTTCTTT; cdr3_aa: CASSLGLTNTEAFF
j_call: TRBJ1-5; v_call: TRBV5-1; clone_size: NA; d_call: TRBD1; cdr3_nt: TGCGCCAGCAGCACGGGGACAGGGGGACAGCCCCAGCATTTT; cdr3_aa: CASSTGTGGQPQHF
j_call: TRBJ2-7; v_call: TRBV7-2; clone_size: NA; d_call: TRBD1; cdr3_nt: TGTGCCAGCGGGCAAAATACAGGGGTCTACGAGCAGTACTTC; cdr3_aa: CASGQNTGVYEQYF
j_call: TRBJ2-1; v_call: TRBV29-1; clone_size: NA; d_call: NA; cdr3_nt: TGCAGCGTTGTAATAGGGGGAGGGGGTAACAATGAGCAGTTCTTC; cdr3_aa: CSVVIGGGGNNEQFF
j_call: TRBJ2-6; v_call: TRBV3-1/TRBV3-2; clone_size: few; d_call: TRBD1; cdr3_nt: TGTGCCAGCAGCCAAGTGGGACAGAGCTCTGGGGCCAACGTCCTGACTTTC; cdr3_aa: CASSQVGQSSGANVLTF